This TCR beta chain was recorded in a study of cytomegalovirus exposure and HLA in healthy donors. PCR employed 60 Vbeta and 13 Jbeta primers. Profiling relied on immunoSEQ multiplex PCR, and the TCRdb table lists in-frame clones only, not all of them. The table lists fewer than 180,000 clones, 60% to 70% of them singletons. This CDR3 spans 16 amino acids. CDR1 and CDR2 from the germline V gene are SGHTS and YDEGEE. V was pared by 2 bases and J by 6 bases, with 13 bases of the junction left unmatched. Study results and limitations: Despite most TCR sequences being rare, some public TCRs occurred in many donors. Later, an analysis found that common viral pathogens appeared to be linked with several of the most significant clusters.

Worth noting for this clone: Its target is unknown.

The chain employs TRBV5-8 and TRBJ2-7; 8 nucleotides line up with TRBD1. The sequence was obtained from a woman aged 60-70 years in good health and CMV-seropositive. Sequenced sample: PBMCs. CDR3 bases: TGTGCCAGCAGCTTCCCCCCGGACAGGGTGGTCCCCGAGCAGTACTTC. It encodes CASSFPPDRVVPEQYF. The full variable domain, completed using reference TRBV5-8 and TRBJ2-7, is EAGVTQSPTHLIKTRGQQATLRCSPISGHTSVYWYQQALGLGLQFLLWYDEGEERNRGNFPPRFSGRQFPNYSSELNVNALELEDSALYLCASSFPPDRVVPEQYFGPGTRLTVT.